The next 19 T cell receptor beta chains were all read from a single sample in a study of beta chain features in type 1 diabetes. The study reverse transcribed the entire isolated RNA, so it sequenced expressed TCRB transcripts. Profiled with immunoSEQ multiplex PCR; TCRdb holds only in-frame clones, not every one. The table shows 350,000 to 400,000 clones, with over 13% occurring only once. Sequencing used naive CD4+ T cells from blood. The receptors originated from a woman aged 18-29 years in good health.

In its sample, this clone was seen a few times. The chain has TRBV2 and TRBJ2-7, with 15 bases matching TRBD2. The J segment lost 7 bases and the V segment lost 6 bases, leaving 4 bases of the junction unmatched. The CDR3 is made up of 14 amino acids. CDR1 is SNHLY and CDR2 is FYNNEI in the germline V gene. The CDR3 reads CASRPGLAGGEQYF. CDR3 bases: TGTGCCAGCAGGCCGGGACTAGCGGGAGGAGAGCAGTACTTC. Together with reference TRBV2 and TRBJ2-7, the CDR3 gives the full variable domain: EPEVTQTPSHQVTQMGQEVILRCVPISNHLYFYWYRQILGQKVEFLVSFYNNEISEKSEIFDDQFSVERPDGSNFTLKIRSTKLEDSAMYFCASRPGLAGGEQYFGPGTRLTVT.

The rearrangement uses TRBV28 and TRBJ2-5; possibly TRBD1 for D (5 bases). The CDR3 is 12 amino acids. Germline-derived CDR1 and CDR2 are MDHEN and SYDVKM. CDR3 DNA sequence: TGTGCAGTAGGGGCCCCTCAAGAGACCCAGTACTTC. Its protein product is CAVGAPQETQYF.

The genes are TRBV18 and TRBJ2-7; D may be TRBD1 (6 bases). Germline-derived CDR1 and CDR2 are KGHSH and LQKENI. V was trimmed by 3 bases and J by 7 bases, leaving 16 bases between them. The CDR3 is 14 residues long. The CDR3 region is CASSPRTGPEEQYF. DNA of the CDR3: TGTGCCAGCTCACCGCGTACAGGGCCCGAGGAGCAGTACTTC.

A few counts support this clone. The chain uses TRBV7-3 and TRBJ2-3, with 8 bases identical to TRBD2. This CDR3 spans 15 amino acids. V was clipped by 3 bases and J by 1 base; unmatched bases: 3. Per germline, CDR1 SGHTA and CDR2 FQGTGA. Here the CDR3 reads CASSFFSGGTDTQYF. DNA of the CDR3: TGTGCCAGCAGCTTCTTTAGCGGGGGCACAGATACGCAGTATTTT.

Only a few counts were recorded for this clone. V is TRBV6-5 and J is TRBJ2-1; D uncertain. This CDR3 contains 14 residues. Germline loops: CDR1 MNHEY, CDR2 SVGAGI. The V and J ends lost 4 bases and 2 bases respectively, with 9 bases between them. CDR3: CASSSGRTYNEQFF. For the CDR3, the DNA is TGTGCCAGCAGTTCCGGCAGGACCTACAATGAGCAGTTCTTC.

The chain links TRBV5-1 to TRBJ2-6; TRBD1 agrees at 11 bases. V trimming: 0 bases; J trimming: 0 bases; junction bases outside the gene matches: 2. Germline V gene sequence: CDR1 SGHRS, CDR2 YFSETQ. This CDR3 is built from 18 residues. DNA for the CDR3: TGCGCCAGCAGCTTGGGCGGGACAGGGGGCTCTGGGGCCAACGTCCTGACTTTC. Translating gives CASSLGGTGGSGANVLTF.

The CDR3 sequence is CASSLGLAGSGGETQYF. DNA of the CDR3: TGTGCCAGCAGTTTGGGACTAGCGGGAAGCGGTGGAGAGACCCAGTACTTC. The chain is built from TRBV2 and TRBJ2-5; 13 nucleotides align to TRBD2. The V gene end was trimmed by 5 bases and the J gene end by 4 bases; junction bases not matched to a gene: 10. Per germline, CDR1 SNHLY and CDR2 FYNNEI. This CDR3 is 17 amino acids long.

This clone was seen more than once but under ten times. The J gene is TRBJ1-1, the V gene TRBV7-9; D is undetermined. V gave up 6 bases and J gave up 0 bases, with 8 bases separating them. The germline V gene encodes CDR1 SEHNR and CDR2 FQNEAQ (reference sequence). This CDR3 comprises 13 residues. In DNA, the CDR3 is TGTGCCAGCAGGGGGAGGGTGAACACTGAAGCTTTCTTT. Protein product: CASRGRVNTEAFF.

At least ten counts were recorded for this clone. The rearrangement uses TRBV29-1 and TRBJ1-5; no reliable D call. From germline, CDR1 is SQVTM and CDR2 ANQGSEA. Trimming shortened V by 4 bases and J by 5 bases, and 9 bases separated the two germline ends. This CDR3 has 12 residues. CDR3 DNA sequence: TGCAGCGTTGGGGCGAGGGATCAGCCCCAGCATTTT. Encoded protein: CSVGARDQPQHF.

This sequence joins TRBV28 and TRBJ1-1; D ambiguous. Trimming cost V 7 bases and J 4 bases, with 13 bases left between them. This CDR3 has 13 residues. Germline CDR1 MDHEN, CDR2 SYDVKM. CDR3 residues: CASIQEGPTEAFF. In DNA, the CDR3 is TGTGCCAGCATCCAGGAGGGTCCCACTGAAGCTTTCTTT.

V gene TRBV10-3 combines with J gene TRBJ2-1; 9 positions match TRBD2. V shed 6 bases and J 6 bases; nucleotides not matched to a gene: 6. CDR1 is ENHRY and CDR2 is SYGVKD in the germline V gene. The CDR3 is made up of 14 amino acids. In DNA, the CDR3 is TGTGCCATCAGGCCGGGACTAGCAGGCAATGAGCAGTTCTTC. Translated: CAIRPGLAGNEQFF.

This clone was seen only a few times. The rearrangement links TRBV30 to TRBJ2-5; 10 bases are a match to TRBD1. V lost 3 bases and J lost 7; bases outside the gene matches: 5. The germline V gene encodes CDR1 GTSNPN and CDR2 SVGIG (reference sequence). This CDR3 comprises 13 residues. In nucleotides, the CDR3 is TGTGCCTGGAGGGGGACAGGGGCCGGGACCCAGTACTTC. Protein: CAWRGTGAGTQYF.

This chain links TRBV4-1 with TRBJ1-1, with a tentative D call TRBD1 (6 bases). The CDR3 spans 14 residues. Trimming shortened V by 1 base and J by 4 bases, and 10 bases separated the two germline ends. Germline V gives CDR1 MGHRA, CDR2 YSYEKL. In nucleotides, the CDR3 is TGCGCCAGCAGCCAAGTCGGACAGCGCACTGAAGCTTTCTTT. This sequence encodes CASSQVGQRTEAFF.

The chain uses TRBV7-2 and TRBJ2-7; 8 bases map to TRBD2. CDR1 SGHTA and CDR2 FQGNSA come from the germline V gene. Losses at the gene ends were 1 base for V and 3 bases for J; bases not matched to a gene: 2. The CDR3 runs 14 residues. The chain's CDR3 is CASSLVREVYEQYF. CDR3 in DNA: TGTGCCAGCAGCTTAGTGCGGGAGGTCTACGAGCAGTACTTC.

This CDR3 is CASSPAGSGRMADTQYF. CDR3 in DNA: TGTGCCAGCTCACCAGCCGGTAGCGGGAGAATGGCAGATACGCAGTATTTT. V and J are TRBV18 and TRBJ2-3; 9 bases agree with TRBD2. There are 17 residues in the CDR3. V dropped 2 bases and J dropped 4; count of bases not matched to a gene: 10. Germline values: CDR1 KGHSH, CDR2 LQKENI.

The CDR3 DNA reads as TGCGCCAGCGGTCTAGCGGGAGGGTCCTACGAGCAGTACTTC. Residues: CASGLAGGSYEQYF. The V call is TRBV5-1, the J call TRBJ2-7; 12 positions agree with TRBD2. CDR3 length: 14 amino acids. CDR1 SGHRS and CDR2 YFSETQ come from the germline V gene. The ends lost 7 bases at V and 1 base at J; junction bases unmatched: 3. Based on the CDR3 plus reference TRBV5-1 and TRBJ2-7, the full variable domain is KAGVTQTPRYLIKTRGQQVTLSCSPISGHRSVSWYQQTPGQGLQFLFEYFSETQRNKGNFPGRFSGRQFSNSRSEMNVSTLELGDSALYLCASGLAGGSYEQYFGPGTRLTVT.

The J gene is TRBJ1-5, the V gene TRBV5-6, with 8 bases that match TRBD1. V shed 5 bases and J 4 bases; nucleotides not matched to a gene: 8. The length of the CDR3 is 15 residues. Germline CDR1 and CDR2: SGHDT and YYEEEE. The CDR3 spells CASSRGQGLNQPQHF. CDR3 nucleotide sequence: TGTGCCAGCAGTCGAGGACAGGGCCTTAATCAGCCCCAGCATTTT.

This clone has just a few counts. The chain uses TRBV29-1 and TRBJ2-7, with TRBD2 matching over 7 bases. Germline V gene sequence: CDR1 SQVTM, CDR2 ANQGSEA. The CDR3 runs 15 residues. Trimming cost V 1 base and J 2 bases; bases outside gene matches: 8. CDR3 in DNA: TGCAGCGTTGAAGTGGGAGGGGTCTCCCCCTACGAGCAGTACTTC. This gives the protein CSVEVGGVSPYEQYF.

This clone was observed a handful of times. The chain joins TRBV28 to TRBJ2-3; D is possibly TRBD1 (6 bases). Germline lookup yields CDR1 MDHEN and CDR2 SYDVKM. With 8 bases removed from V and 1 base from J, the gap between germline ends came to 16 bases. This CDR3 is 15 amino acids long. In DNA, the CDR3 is TGTGCCAGCGGACAGCCATCTAGAGGCACAGATACGCAGTATTTT. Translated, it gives CASGQPSRGTDTQYF.